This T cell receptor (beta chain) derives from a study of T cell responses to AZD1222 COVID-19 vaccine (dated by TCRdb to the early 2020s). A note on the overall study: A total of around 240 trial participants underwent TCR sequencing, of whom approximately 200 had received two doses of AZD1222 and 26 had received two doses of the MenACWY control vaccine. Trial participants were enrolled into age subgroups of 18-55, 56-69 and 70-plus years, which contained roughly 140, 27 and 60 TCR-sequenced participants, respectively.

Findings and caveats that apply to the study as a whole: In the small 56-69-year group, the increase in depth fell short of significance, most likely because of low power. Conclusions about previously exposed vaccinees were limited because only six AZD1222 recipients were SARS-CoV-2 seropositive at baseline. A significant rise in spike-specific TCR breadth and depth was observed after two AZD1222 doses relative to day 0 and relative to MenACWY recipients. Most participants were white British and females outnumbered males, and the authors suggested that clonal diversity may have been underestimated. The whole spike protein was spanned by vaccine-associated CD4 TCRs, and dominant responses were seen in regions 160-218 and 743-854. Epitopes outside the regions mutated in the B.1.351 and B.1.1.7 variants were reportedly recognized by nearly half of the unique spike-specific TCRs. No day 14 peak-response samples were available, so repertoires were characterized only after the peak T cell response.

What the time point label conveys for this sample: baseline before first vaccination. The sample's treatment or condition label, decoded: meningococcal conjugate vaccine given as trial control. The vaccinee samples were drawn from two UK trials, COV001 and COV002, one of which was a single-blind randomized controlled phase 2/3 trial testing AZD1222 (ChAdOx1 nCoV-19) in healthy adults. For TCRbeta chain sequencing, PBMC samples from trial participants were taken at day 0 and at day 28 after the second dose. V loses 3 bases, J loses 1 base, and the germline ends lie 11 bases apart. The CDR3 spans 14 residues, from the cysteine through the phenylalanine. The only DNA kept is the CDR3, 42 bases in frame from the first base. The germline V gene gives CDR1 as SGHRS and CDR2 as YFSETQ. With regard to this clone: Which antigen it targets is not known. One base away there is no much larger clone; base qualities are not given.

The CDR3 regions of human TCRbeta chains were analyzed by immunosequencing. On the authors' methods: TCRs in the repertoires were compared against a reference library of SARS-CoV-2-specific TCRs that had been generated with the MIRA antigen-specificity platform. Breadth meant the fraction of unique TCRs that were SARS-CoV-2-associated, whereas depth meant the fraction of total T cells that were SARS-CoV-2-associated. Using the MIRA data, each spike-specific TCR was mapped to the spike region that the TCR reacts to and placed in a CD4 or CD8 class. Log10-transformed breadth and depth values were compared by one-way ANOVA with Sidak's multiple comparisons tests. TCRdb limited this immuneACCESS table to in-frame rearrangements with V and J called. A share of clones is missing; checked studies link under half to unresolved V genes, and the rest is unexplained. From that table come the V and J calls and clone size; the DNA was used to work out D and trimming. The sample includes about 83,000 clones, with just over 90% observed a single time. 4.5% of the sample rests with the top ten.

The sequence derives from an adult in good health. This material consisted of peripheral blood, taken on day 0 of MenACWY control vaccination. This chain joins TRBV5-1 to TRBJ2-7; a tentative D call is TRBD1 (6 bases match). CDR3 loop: CASSSKGGSYEQYF. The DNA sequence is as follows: TGCGCCAGCAGCTCCAAAGGGGGATCCTACGAGCAGTACTTC.